These 4 T cell receptor beta chains were all obtained from the same sample, sequenced in a study of T cell repertoires in cytomegalovirus infection. TCRdb ran MiXCR on the reads and lists one entry per CDR3 protein. The sample contains some 200,000 distinct CDR3 sequences, approximately 19% of which appear only once. Sequences were obtained from PBMCs. These receptors all stem from a human donor in good health (CMV status not recorded). Some clones in this sample may be carry-over from other donors' samples.

V usage is TRBV5-1 and J usage is TRBJ2-1, with D unresolved. The germline CDR1 and CDR2 sequences are SGHRS and YFSETQ. V was shortened by 0 bases and J by 14 bases, with 12 bases between the two germline ends. CDR3 size: 12 residues. For the CDR3, the DNA is TGCGCCAGCAGCTTGGCCGACCGCCAGGAGTTCTTC. Protein product: CASSLADRQEFF. Full variable domain (remainder filled in from reference TRBV5-1 and TRBJ2-1): KAGVTQTPRYLIKTRGQQVTLSCSPISGHRSVSWYQQTPGQGLQFLFEYFSETQRNKGNFPGRFSGRQFSNSRSEMNVSTLELGDSALYLCASSLADRQEFFGPGTRLTVL.

This clonotype occurred a few times. The CDR3 region has the DNA TGCGCCAGCAGTTCTAATGGACAGGCTAAAGAGACCCAGTACTTC. Protein sequence: CASSSNGQAKETQYF. The V call is TRBV5-1, the J call TRBJ2-5; 7 bases are shared with TRBD1. CDR3 length: 15 amino acids. V lost 5 bases, J lost 3 bases, and 10 bases stayed unmatched. The germline CDR1 and CDR2 sequences are SGHRS and YFSETQ. The variable domain in full, completed from reference TRBV5-1 and TRBJ2-5, reads KAGVTQTPRYLIKTRGQQVTLSCSPISGHRSVSWYQQTPGQGLQFLFEYFSETQRNKGNFPGRFSGRQFSNSRSEMNVSTLELGDSALYLCASSSNGQAKETQYFGPGTRLLVL.

The table lists this clonotype with many counts. V usage is TRBV7-8 and J usage is TRBJ2-2, with D possibly TRBD1 on 5 matching bases. V gave up 4 bases and J gave up 0 bases, with 15 bases separating them. Germline V gene lookup returns CDR1 SGHVS and CDR2 FQNEAQ. CDR3 length: 17 residues. CDR3 in DNA: TGTGCCAGCAGCTGGGCCCCCAGGGCCGCGAACACCGGGGAGCTGTTTTTT. Amino acid sequence: CASSWAPRAANTGELFF.

This clonotype appeared many times. The chain carries TRBV5-6 and TRBJ1-2, with unresolved D. Trimming pared 4 bases from V and 7 bases from J, leaving 17 bases between. CDR3 length equals 14 residues. CDR1 and CDR2 from the germline V gene are SGHDT and YYEEEE. Here the CDR3 reads CASSQYGPSRGYTF. The CDR3, as DNA: TGTGCCAGCAGCCAATATGGACCTTCACGTGGCTACACCTTC.